This TCR beta chain was documented in a study of blood T cell repertoires in COVID-19. Overall study: The cDNA or gDNA used as material had been derived from T cells, B-cell-depleted T cells, or PBMCs.

Assay used: immunoSEQ multiplex PCR; TCRdb lists only in-frame clones, some missing. Of some 350,000 clones in the sample, under 95% were seen once. The junction had 3 bases not matched to a gene; V was cut back by 4 bases and J by 1 base. CDR1 MNHEY and CDR2 SVGEGT come from the germline V gene. The CDR3 contains 14 residues. The TCR sequence derives from a woman younger than 35 who had recovered from COVID-19. Sequenced input: peripheral blood. The genes are TRBV6-2 or TRBV6-3 and TRBJ2-5; TRBD2 matches 7 bases. The CDR3 nucleotides read TGTGCCAGCAGTTCCGGACTAGTCCAAGAGACCCAGTACTTC. Amino acids: CASSSGLVQETQYF.